The clone carrying this TCR beta chain was detected only a few times. Its target is unknown. CDR1 and CDR2 (germline): DFQATT, SNEGSKA (reference sequence). The CDR3 is 13 amino acids. The germline V and J ends were trimmed by 3 bases and 6 bases, with 13 bases remaining between them. Template switching by 5'RACE produced TCR cDNA, adding a universal primer site and UMIs. Each CDR3 protein gets one entry after TCRdb re-called the 5' RACE reads with MiXCR. The sample yields fewer than 350,000 distinct CDR3 sequences, around 4.5% seen once. These data originate in a study of T cells after yellow fever vaccination. Study-wide background: SMART-Seq v4 Ultra Low Input prepared the low-cell-number fractions.

Study observations and caveats: There was a small share of clonotypes that showed up in both the CD4 and CD8 compartments.

This rearrangement joins TRBV20-1 to TRBJ2-3, with D possibly TRBD2 on 5 matching bases. The sample in question was PBMCs, obtained 15 days after the yellow fever booster vaccination. The sequence derives from a young man who received the YFV17D yellow fever vaccine. The CDR3 DNA follows: TGCAGTGCTAGTTGGCTAGCCGGTGATACGCAGTATTTT. It encodes CSASWLAGDTQYF.